This TCR beta chain came from a study of human T cells and chemical hapten exposure. In its sample, this clonotype was seen a few times. TCRdb re-derived calls from the RACE reads in MiXCR, one entry per CDR3 protein. The table has more than 150,000 distinct CDR3 sequences, 25% to 30% seen once. The time point is: pre-sensitization, week 0. Documented treatment: therapeutic diphenylcyclopropenone sensitization with weekly scalp DPC. Germline loops: CDR1 SGHAT, CDR2 FQNNGV. The ends were cut back, 2 bases at V and 6 bases at J, with 11 bases in the middle. This CDR3 region has 14 residues. The specimen was whole blood, collected in connection with sensitization to the hapten diphenylcyclopropenone (DPC). This clonotype originated in a woman under 40 with alopecia areata. Some clones in this sample may be carry-over from other donors' samples. The rearrangement uses TRBV11-2 and TRBJ2-1, with D possibly TRBD1 on 5 matching bases. The CDR3 region is CASSLSDGANEQFF. The CDR3 DNA follows: TGTGCCAGCAGCTTATCAGATGGGGCCAATGAGCAGTTCTTC.